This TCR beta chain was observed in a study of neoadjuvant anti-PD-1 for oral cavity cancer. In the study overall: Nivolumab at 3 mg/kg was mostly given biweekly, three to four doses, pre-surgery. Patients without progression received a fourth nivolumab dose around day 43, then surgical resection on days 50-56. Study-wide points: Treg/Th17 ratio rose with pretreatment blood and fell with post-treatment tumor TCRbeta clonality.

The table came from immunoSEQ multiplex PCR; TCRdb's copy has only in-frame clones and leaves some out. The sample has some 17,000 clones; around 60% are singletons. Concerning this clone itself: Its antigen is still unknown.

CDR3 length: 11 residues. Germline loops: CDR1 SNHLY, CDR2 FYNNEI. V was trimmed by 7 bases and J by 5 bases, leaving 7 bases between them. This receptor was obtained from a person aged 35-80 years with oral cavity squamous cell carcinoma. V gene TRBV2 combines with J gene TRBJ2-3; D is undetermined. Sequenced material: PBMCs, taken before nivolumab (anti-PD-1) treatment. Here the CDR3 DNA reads TGTGCCAGCAAGATACAAGATACGCAGTATTTT. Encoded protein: CASKIQDTQYF.